One and the same sample provided the 17 T cell receptor beta chains below, sequenced in a study of T cells in narcolepsy. Data came from immunoSEQ multiplex PCR; TCRdb stores just in-frame clones and leaves some out. The sample lists some 30,000 clones; around 87% were seen once. Source material: memory (CD45RA-) CD4+ T cells from blood. The receptors here all came from a human donor in good health.

The rearrangement joins TRBV10-3 to TRBJ1-2; 8 positions match TRBD1. Germline trimming cut 6 bases from V and 3 bases from J; bases unmatched to any gene: 3. Germline CDR1 ENHRY, CDR2 SYGVKD. The CDR3 spans 13 residues. The CDR3 here is CAISGTGDYGYTF. The CDR3 region has the DNA TGTGCCATCAGCGGGACAGGCGACTATGGCTACACCTTC.

V usage is TRBV7-9 and J usage is TRBJ1-1; D possibly corresponds to TRBD1 (6 bases). Between the trimmed V and J ends, which lost 7 bases and 5 bases, there was a span of 8 bases. The CDR3 has 11 residues. Germline V lookup: CDR1 SEHNR, CDR2 FQNEAQ (reference sequence). Here the CDR3 reads CASKGETEAFF. The CDR3 region has the DNA TGTGCCAGCAAGGGGGAAACTGAAGCTTTCTTT. Supplemented by reference TRBV7-9 and TRBJ1-1, the full variable domain reads DTGVSQNPRHKITKRGQNVTFRCDPISEHNRLYWYRQTLGQGPEFLTYFQNEAQLEKSRLLSDRFSAERPKGSFSTLEIQRTEQGDSAMYLCASKGETEAFFGQGTRLTVV.

The chain recombines TRBV28 with TRBJ1-2; 10 bases line up with TRBD1. Per the germline V gene, CDR1 is MDHEN and CDR2 is SYDVKM. The junction had 6 bases not matched to a gene; V was cut back by 3 bases and J by 5 bases. The CDR3 is made up of 15 amino acids. The DNA of the CDR3 is TGTGCCAGCAGTTTTTCGGGACAGGGGATATATGGCTACACCTTC. Its protein product is CASSFSGQGIYGYTF.

This chain links TRBV7-3 with TRBJ1-1; 8 positions agree with TRBD1. Germline V gene lookup returns CDR1 SGHTA and CDR2 FQGTGA. Trimming cost V 5 bases and J 7 bases; bases outside gene matches: 12. The CDR3 loop spans 15 amino acids. The CDR3 is CASSPEDRARGEAFF. The CDR3 region has the DNA TGTGCCAGCAGCCCCGAGGACAGGGCTAGGGGTGAAGCTTTCTTT.

This clone came up once. V is TRBV7-2 and J is TRBJ2-5; no definite D call. CDR1 and CDR2 from the germline V gene are SGHTA and FQGNSA. V gave up 0 bases and J gave up 4 bases, with 9 bases separating them. The CDR3 is made up of 14 amino acids. CDR3 loop: CASSLAVSSETQYF. DNA of the CDR3: TGTGCCAGCAGCTTAGCCGTGAGTTCAGAGACCCAGTACTTC.

The chain recombines TRBV15 with TRBJ2-1; possibly TRBD1 or TRBD2 for D (5 bases each). Germline lookup yields CDR1 LNHNV and CDR2 YYDKDF (reference sequence). With 1 base removed from V and 7 bases from J, the gap between germline ends came to 14 bases. The CDR3 length is 15 residues. The DNA for the CDR3 is TGTGCCACCAGCAGAGTACGGGGCAGGAGTAATGAGCAGTTCTTC. Translating gives CATSRVRGRSNEQFF.

The chain uses TRBV6-5 and TRBJ2-5; D is perhaps TRBD1 (5 bases). The CDR3 covers 14 residues. Trimming pared 5 bases from V and 9 bases from J, leaving 19 bases between. Germline CDR1 MNHEY, CDR2 SVGAGI. CDR3 bases: TGTGCCAGCAGTGTCGACTGGGCTGAAGGGGCCCAGTACTTC. Translating it yields CASSVDWAEGAQYF.

The chain links TRBV2 to TRBJ1-1, with 7 positions matching TRBD1. Looked up from germline, CDR1 is SNHLY and CDR2 is FYNNEI. Trimming took 6 bases from V and 1 from J; bases not matched to a gene: 8. The CDR3 has 15 residues. The CDR3 loop reads CASRAGTVPNTEAFF. The CDR3 region has the DNA TGTGCCAGCAGAGCCGGGACAGTACCGAACACTGAAGCTTTCTTT.

The genes are TRBV9 and TRBJ2-2; D perhaps matches TRBD1 (6 bases). Germline loops: CDR1 SGDLS, CDR2 YYNGEE. Trimming removed 4 bases from V and 5 bases from J, with 15 bases in between. The CDR3 has 15 residues. The CDR3, as DNA: TGTGCCAGCAGCCCCAGGGGAGTAGCAACCGGGGAGCTGTTTTTT. This codes for CASSPRGVATGELFF.

The gene calls are TRBV9 and TRBJ2-2; no definite D call. Trimming cost V 4 bases and J 6 bases, with 13 bases left between them. The germline gives CDR1 SGDLS, CDR2 YYNGEE. The CDR3 has 14 amino acids. CDR3 loop: CASSPEGRAGELFF. The CDR3 DNA reads TGTGCCAGCAGCCCCGAAGGCCGAGCCGGGGAGCTGTTTTTT.

The chain uses TRBV11-2 and TRBJ2-5; 7 positions match TRBD1. The CDR3 loop spans 14 amino acids. The germline gives CDR1 SGHAT, CDR2 FQNNGV. Trimming at V came to 5 bases and at J to 5 bases, leaving 8 bases not matched to a gene. The CDR3 sequence: CASSPTGTGETQYF. The CDR3 DNA reads as TGTGCCAGCAGCCCGACAGGGACCGGTGAGACCCAGTACTTC.

The V and J genes are TRBV28 and TRBJ1-5; D remains ambiguous. The CDR3 covers 15 residues. Germline V CDR1 and CDR2: MDHEN, SYDVKM. The germline V and J ends were trimmed by 2 bases and 0 bases, with 8 bases remaining between them. CDR3 sequence reads: CASSLGVSSNQPQHF. The DNA for the CDR3 is TGTGCCAGCAGTTTAGGGGTTAGTAGCAATCAGCCCCAGCATTTT. Based on the CDR3 plus reference TRBV28 and TRBJ1-5, the full variable domain is DVKVTQSSRYLVKRTGEKVFLECVQDMDHENMFWYRQDPGLGLRLIYFSYDVKMKEKGDIPEGYSVSREKKERFSLILESASTNQTSMYLCASSLGVSSNQPQHFGDGTRLSIL.

Only one count was recorded for this clone. This chain links TRBV5-1 with TRBJ2-7, with D unclear. This CDR3 comprises 14 residues. Germline assignment: CDR1 SGHRS and CDR2 YFSETQ. V lost 0 bases, J lost 2 bases, and 9 bases lay in between. The CDR3 sequence: CASSLGTSTYEQYF. The CDR3 nucleotides are TGCGCCAGCAGCTTGGGGACCAGCACCTACGAGCAGTACTTC.

This chain joins TRBV7-8 and TRBJ1-1; no firm D call. CDR1 SGHVS and CDR2 FQNEAQ come from the germline V gene. The CDR3 runs to 13 residues. V lost 2 bases and J lost 5, with 9 bases in between. The CDR3 DNA follows: TGTGCCAGCAGCTTAAAAAGGGAAACTGAAGCTTTCTTT. Its protein is CASSLKRETEAFF.

This sequence joins TRBV27 and TRBJ1-4; D unclear. The CDR3 length is 16 residues. V was clipped by 1 base and J by 0 bases, with 9 bases between them. Germline values: CDR1 MNHEY, CDR2 SMNVEV (reference sequence). CDR3 DNA sequence: TGTGCCAGCAGTTTATTGGCAGGTACAACTAATGAAAAACTGTTTTTT. Its translation is CASSLLAGTTNEKLFF. Full variable domain (missing parts from reference TRBV27 and TRBJ1-4): EAQVTQNPRYLITVTGKKLTVTCSQNMNHEYMSWYRQDPGLGLRQIYYSMNVEVTDKGDVPEGYKVSRKEKRNFPLILESPSPNQTSLYFCASSLLAGTTNEKLFFGSGTQLSVL.

The genes are TRBV10-3 and TRBJ2-1; 8 nucleotides line up with TRBD2. The CDR3 has 15 residues. V trimming: 4 bases; J trimming: 6 bases; junction bases outside the gene matches: 8. Germline assignment: CDR1 ENHRY and CDR2 SYGVKD. CDR3 amino acids: CAISGTSGGLNEQFF. CDR3 DNA sequence: TGTGCCATCAGTGGCACTAGCGGAGGGCTCAATGAGCAGTTCTTC.

The V gene is TRBV7-6, the J gene TRBJ1-3, with 8 nucleotides matching TRBD1. This CDR3 spans 16 amino acids. Germline trimming cut 0 bases from V and 4 bases from J; bases unmatched to any gene: 5. Germline lookup yields CDR1 SGHVS and CDR2 FNYEAQ. The CDR3 nucleotides are TGTGCCAGCAGCTTAGCGACAGGGGCGTCGGGAAACACCATATATTTT. Protein product: CASSLATGASGNTIYF.